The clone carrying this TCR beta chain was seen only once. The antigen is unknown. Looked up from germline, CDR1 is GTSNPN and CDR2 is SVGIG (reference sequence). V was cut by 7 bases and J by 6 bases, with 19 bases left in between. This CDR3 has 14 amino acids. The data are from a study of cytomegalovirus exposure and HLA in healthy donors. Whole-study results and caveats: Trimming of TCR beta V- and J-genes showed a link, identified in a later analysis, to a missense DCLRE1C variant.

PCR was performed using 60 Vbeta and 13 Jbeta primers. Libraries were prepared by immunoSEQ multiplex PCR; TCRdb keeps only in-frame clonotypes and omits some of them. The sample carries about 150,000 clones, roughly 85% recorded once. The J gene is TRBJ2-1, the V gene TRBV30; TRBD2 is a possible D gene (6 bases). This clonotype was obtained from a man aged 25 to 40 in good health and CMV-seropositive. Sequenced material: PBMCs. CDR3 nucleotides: TGTGCCTTCCAGCGGTGGAGGGCCGGCAATGAGCAGTTCTTC. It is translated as CAFQRWRAGNEQFF. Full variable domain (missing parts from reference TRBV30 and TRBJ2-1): SQTIHQWPATLVQPVGSPLSLECTVEGTSNPNLYWYRQAAGRGLQLLFYSVGIGQISSEVPQNLSASRPQDRQFILSSKKLLLSDSGFYLCAFQRWRAGNEQFFGPGTRLTVL.